This passage covers 6 T cell receptor beta chains from one sample sequenced in a study of tumor and adjacent non-tumor tissue in lung cancer. Three rounds of nested PCR, following a modified ARM-PCR protocol, produced the TCRbeta library. TCRdb analysed the multiplex PCR reads with MiXCR anew, one entry per CDR3 protein. Of 120,000 or so distinct CDR3 sequences listed, 66% were seen once; the top ten hold about 13%. No cell sorting was done before RNA was extracted from the tissue. Sequenced material: lung tumor tissue. All receptors derive from a man aged 25 to 40 with non-small cell lung cancer.

The chain is built from TRBV6-1 and TRBJ1-1; D is perhaps TRBD1 (5 bases). The V and J ends lost 3 bases and 12 bases respectively, with 17 bases between them. The CDR3 is 13 amino acids. CDR1 MNHNS and CDR2 SASEGT come from the germline V gene. For the CDR3, the DNA is TGTGCCAGCAGTGATCAGACCGTGGGGGAGACTTTCTTT. Protein sequence: CASSDQTVGETFF.

Remarks on this clonotype: A much more abundant neighbour one base away suggests this may be a read error. This is likely a read error, given that the CDR3 carries no conserved phenylalanine or tryptophan at its end. The chain joins TRBV6-1 to TRBJ1-3; 7 nucleotides line up with TRBD1. V lost 7 bases and J lost 4; bases outside the gene matches: 10. The CDR3 is made up of 15 amino acids. Germline assignment: CDR1 MNHNS and CDR2 SASEGT. This CDR3 is CASTREGASGNTIYL. The CDR3 coding sequence is TGTGCCAGCACCCGGGAGGGGGCATCAGGAAACACCATATATCTT.

V gene TRBV4-2 combines with J gene TRBJ2-3; 11 nucleotides line up with TRBD2. Germline V gives CDR1 LGHNA, CDR2 YNFKEQ. The CDR3 loop spans 17 amino acids. Trimming took 4 bases from V and 8 from J; bases not matched to a gene: 14. CDR3 coding DNA: TGTGCCAGCAGCCCCTTCTTACTAGCGGGAGCGGGTGGTACGCAGTATTTT. Amino acid sequence: CASSPFLLAGAGGTQYF.

Regarding this clonotype: This could be a read error, since a much larger clone is one nucleotide away. As the CDR3 is not closed by the conserved phenylalanine or tryptophan, this likely results from a read error. This chain uses TRBV6-6 with TRBJ1-1; no clear D. Germline assignment: CDR1 MNHNY and CDR2 SVGAGI (reference sequence). With 4 bases removed from V and 0 bases from J, the gap between germline ends came to 6 bases. The CDR3 covers 13 residues. The DNA for the CDR3 is TGTGCCAGCAGTTCTGAAGTGAACACTGAAGCTTTCTCT. Its translation is CASSSEVNTEAFS.

The V gene is TRBV4-3, the J gene TRBJ1-2; perhaps TRBD1 as D (5 bases). Trimming stripped 0 bases from V and 7 bases from J, with 21 bases between. Germline V gene sequence: CDR1 LGHNA, CDR2 YSLEER. This CDR3 has 17 amino acids. The CDR3 sequence: CASSQDLAGWMGGGYTF. The CDR3 coding sequence is TGCGCCAGCAGCCAAGACTTGGCGGGCTGGATGGGGGGTGGCTACACCTTC.

Concerning this clonotype itself: A much larger clone is a single base away; this may be a read error. The chain recombines TRBV6-1 with TRBJ2-5, with D possibly matching TRBD2 (7 bases). The CDR3 consists of 14 residues. Germline assignment: CDR1 MNHNS and CDR2 SASEGT. This chain's CDR3 is CVSTLGGGSLAQYF. The CDR3 DNA reads as TGTGTCAGCACCCTTGGGGGGGGCTCACTGGCCCAGTACTTC.